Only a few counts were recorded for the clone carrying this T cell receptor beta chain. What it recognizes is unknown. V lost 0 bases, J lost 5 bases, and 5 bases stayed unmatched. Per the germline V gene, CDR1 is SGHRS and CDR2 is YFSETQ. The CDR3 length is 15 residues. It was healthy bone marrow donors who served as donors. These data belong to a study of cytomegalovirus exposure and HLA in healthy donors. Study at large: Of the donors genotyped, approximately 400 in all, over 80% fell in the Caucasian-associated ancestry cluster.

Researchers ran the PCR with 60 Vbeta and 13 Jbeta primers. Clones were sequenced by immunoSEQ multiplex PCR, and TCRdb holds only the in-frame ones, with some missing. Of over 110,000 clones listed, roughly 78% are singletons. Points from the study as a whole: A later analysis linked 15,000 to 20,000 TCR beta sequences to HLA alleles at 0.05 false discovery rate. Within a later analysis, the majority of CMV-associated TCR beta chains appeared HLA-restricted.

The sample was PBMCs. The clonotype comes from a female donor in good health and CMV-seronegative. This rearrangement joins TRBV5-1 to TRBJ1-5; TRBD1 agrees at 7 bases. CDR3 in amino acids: CASSLDGTVDQPQHF. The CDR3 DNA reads TGCGCCAGCAGCTTGGATGGGACAGTAGATCAGCCCCAGCATTTT.